The entry that follows covers one TCR beta chain sequence. Its antigen is unknown. In the PCR, 60 Vbeta and 13 Jbeta primers were used. TCRdb's copy holds only in-frame clones and misses some; the assay was immunoSEQ multiplex PCR. The profile shows 250,000 to 350,000 clones, 86% of them singletons. J lost 3 bases, V lost 4 bases, and 2 bases had no gene match. Germline loops: CDR1 MNHEY, CDR2 SMNVEV (reference sequence). This CDR3 has 14 residues. The data belong to a study of cytomegalovirus exposure and HLA in healthy donors. Study conclusions and caveats: Associated with cytomegalovirus, according to the listing, were 150 to 200 TCR beta chains.

Specimen: PBMCs. The rearrangement joins TRBV27 to TRBJ1-5; 8 nucleotides align to TRBD1. This receptor was identified in a middle-aged man in good health and CMV-seropositive. This CDR3 reads CASSSDRDNQPQHF. As DNA, the CDR3 is TGTGCCAGCAGTTCGGACAGGGACAATCAGCCCCAGCATTTT.